This T cell receptor (beta chain) was observed in a study of technical replicates of blood from a few donors. J lost 5 bases, V lost 4 bases, and 14 bases had no gene match. The length of the CDR3 is 17 residues. CDR1 SNHLY and CDR2 FYNNEI come from the germline V gene. TCRdb's copy holds only in-frame clones and misses some; the assay was immunoSEQ multiplex PCR. Here the sample spans 72,000 or so clones, approximately 94% being singletons. The sequence was obtained from a human donor in good health. Input material: T cells isolated from PBMCs. The chain carries TRBV2 and TRBJ2-3; TRBD2 aligns across 8 bases. The CDR3 region has the DNA TGTGCCAGCAGTGCTCGCGGGAGGAGGGCTTTGGGAGATACGCAGTATTTT. As protein: CASSARGRRALGDTQYF.